This entry lists 23 T cell receptor beta chains sequenced from one sample in a study of T cell repertoires in cytomegalovirus infection. TCRdb recomputed calls from the reads with MiXCR, one row per CDR3 protein. The sample holds approximately 500,000 distinct CDR3 sequences, approximately 10% seen once. Input material: PBMCs. Receptors were obtained from a human donor in good health (CMV status not recorded). Some clones in this sample may be carry-over from other donors' samples.

This clonotype was detected many times. The chain joins TRBV7-3 to TRBJ2-7, with D possibly matching TRBD1 (6 bases). This CDR3 comprises 13 residues. Trimming removed 5 bases from V and 3 bases from J, with 11 bases in between. Per germline, CDR1 SGHTA and CDR2 FQGTGA. Here the CDR3 reads CASSTAQGYEQYF. As DNA, the CDR3 is TGTGCCAGCAGCACCGCACAGGGCTACGAGCAGTACTTC.

The rearrangement uses TRBV7-9 and TRBJ1-1, with 7 bases that match TRBD1. Germline V gene lookup returns CDR1 SEHNR and CDR2 FQNEAQ (reference sequence). With 5 bases clipped from V and 4 bases from J, the junction kept 7 bases outside the gene matches. This CDR3 spans 14 amino acids. CDR3 sequence (DNA): TGTGCCAGCAGCCTTTGGGACAGCGGCACTGAAGCTTTCTTT. Its protein is CASSLWDSGTEAFF.

This clonotype was recorded a few times. The chain couples TRBV29-1 to TRBJ1-1; D not resolved. The V end was cut by 4 bases, the J end by 9 bases, with 12 bases between. The CDR3 has 11 amino acids. Germline lookup yields CDR1 SQVTM and CDR2 ANQGSEA. The CDR3 DNA reads TGCAGCGTTGCCGGACTGGAAAAAGCTTTCTTT. The encoded protein is CSVAGLEKAFF.

The CDR3 sequence is CASSDLGGNNEQFF. The DNA of the CDR3 is TGTGCCAGCAGTGACTTAGGGGGTAACAATGAGCAGTTCTTC. The chain couples TRBV6-4 to TRBJ2-1; D might be TRBD1 (6 bases). The CDR3 covers 14 residues. Germline-derived CDR1 and CDR2 are MRHNA and SNTAGT. The germline V and J ends were trimmed by 1 base and 5 bases, with 9 bases remaining between them.

The chain joins TRBV20-1 to TRBJ1-5; D possibly corresponds to TRBD1 (5 bases). Germline V lookup: CDR1 DFQATT, CDR2 SNEGSKA (reference sequence). Between the trimmed V and J ends, which lost 1 base and 2 bases, there was a span of 12 bases. This CDR3 has 15 amino acids. In nucleotides, the CDR3 is TGCAGTGCTAGAGGGGGGGTCAGGCGCAATCAGCCCCAGCATTTT. It encodes CSARGGVRRNQPQHF.

This clonotype was observed many times. The V call is TRBV19, the J call TRBJ2-6; perhaps TRBD2 as D (5 bases). Trimming removed 8 bases from V and 0 bases from J, with 11 bases in between. The length of the CDR3 is 15 residues. Germline V gene lookup returns CDR1 LNHDA and CDR2 SQIVND (reference sequence). The CDR3 loop is CASGETTSGANVLTF. CDR3 DNA: TGTGCCAGTGGGGAGACGACCTCTGGGGCCAACGTCCTGACTTTC.

At least ten counts were recorded for this clonotype. The chain has TRBV12-3 or TRBV12-4 and TRBJ2-3, with D maybe TRBD1 (6 bases). The CDR3 is 16 residues long. The germline V and J ends were trimmed by 5 bases and 0 bases, with 15 bases remaining between them. The CDR3: CASSPQGPPSTDTQYF. The CDR3 nucleotides read TGTGCCAGCAGTCCACAGGGACCCCCTAGCACAGATACGCAGTATTTT.

The CDR3 region is CASSSRRNSSSYEQYF. CDR3 nucleotide sequence: TGTGCCAGCAGTTCACGCCGGAACTCGAGCTCCTACGAGCAGTACTTC. The chain recombines TRBV27 with TRBJ2-7; no firm D call. CDR1 and CDR2 (germline): MNHEY, SMNVEV (reference sequence). The CDR3 is 16 amino acids. V dropped 4 bases and J dropped 0 bases, with 16 bases sitting between them.

Concerning this clonotype itself: A much larger clonotype is one base distant, so this may be a read error. The rearrangement links TRBV27 to TRBJ2-7; D perhaps matches TRBD1 (6 bases). The CDR3 has 13 residues. Germline-derived CDR1 and CDR2 are MNHEY and SMNVEV (reference sequence). The CDR3 spells CGSRARDIYEQYF. CDR3 nucleotides: TGTGGCAGCAGGGCCCGGGACATTTACGAGCAGTACTTC.

This clonotype was observed at least ten times. The chain couples TRBV6-1 to TRBJ2-1; the D gene is possibly TRBD1 (6 bases). CDR3 length equals 13 residues. The germline gives CDR1 MNHNS, CDR2 SASEGT. V shed 6 bases and J shed 6 bases, with 12 bases lying between them. In DNA, the CDR3 is TGTGCCAGCAGATCATCAGGGGTCAATGAGCAGTTCTTC. This translates into CASRSSGVNEQFF.

This clonotype was seen a handful of times. This chain links TRBV12-3 or TRBV12-4 with TRBJ2-3, with 7 nucleotides matching TRBD2. The CDR3 length is 15 residues. Germline trimming cut 5 bases from V and 1 base from J; bases unmatched to any gene: 6. The CDR3 here is CASSQLGRGTDTQYF. The DNA of the CDR3 is TGTGCCAGCAGTCAACTAGGGAGGGGCACAGATACGCAGTATTTT.

This clonotype was found many times. The rearrangement links TRBV20-1 to TRBJ1-2, with a possible D match to TRBD1 (5 bases). Germline CDR1 and CDR2: DFQATT and SNEGSKA (reference sequence). Trimming pared 6 bases from V and 4 bases from J, leaving 21 bases between. The length of the CDR3 is 15 residues. The DNA for the CDR3 is TGCAGTGCCGTATCGTTGGGCAGGGAGAGCTATGGCTACACCTTC. It specifies CSAVSLGRESYGYTF.

V usage is TRBV6-5 and J usage is TRBJ1-2; no firm D call. V was clipped by 0 bases and J by 4 bases, with 18 bases between them. The germline gives CDR1 MNHEY, CDR2 SVGAGI. The CDR3 spans 17 residues. The CDR3 protein is CASSYSPYQRAGYGYTF. The DNA of the CDR3 is TGTGCCAGCAGTTACTCCCCATACCAAAGGGCGGGCTATGGCTACACCTTC.

CDR3 loop: CSVEGLAGASNEQFF. The CDR3 DNA sequence: TGCAGCGTTGAGGGACTAGCGGGAGCGTCGAATGAGCAGTTCTTC. The J gene is TRBJ2-1, the V gene TRBV29-1, with TRBD2 identical over 14 bases. The CDR3 has 15 residues. V was pared by 3 bases and J by 7 bases, with 5 bases of the junction left unmatched. Germline V CDR1 and CDR2: SQVTM, ANQGSEA.

This clonotype has a count of ten or more. The CDR3 DNA is TGTGCCAGCAAGGGGTCAAACAATGAGCAGTTCTTC. It yields the protein CASKGSNNEQFF. The chain uses TRBV6-1 and TRBJ2-1; maybe TRBD1 (5 bases). CDR1 is MNHNS and CDR2 is SASEGT in the germline V gene. This CDR3 is built from 12 residues. Between the trimmed V and J ends, which lost 7 bases and 5 bases, there was a span of 9 bases.

The gene calls are TRBV9 and TRBJ1-4; D ambiguous. Germline CDR1 SGDLS, CDR2 YYNGEE. The CDR3 extends over 13 amino acids. Between the trimmed V and J ends, which lost 4 bases and 8 bases, there was a span of 12 bases. The CDR3 here is CASSTGRREKLFF. CDR3 coding DNA: TGTGCCAGCAGCACGGGAAGAAGGGAAAAACTGTTTTTT.

This clonotype was seen many times. The CDR3: CASSPPLTGPGYEQYF. CDR3 nucleotide sequence: TGTGCCAGCTCACCCCCCCTGACAGGGCCGGGCTACGAGCAGTACTTC. V usage is TRBV18 and J usage is TRBJ2-7; 7 positions match TRBD1. Germline CDR1 KGHSH, CDR2 LQKENI. With 3 bases clipped from V and 3 bases from J, the junction kept 11 bases outside the gene matches. The CDR3 is 16 amino acids. Full variable domain (missing parts from reference TRBV18 and TRBJ2-7): NAGVMQNPRHLVRRRGQEARLRCSPMKGHSHVYWYRQLPEEGLKFMVYLQKENIIDESGMPKERFSAEFPKEGPSILRIQQVVRGDSAAYFCASSPPLTGPGYEQYFGPGTRLTVT.

This clonotype was counted many times. This chain joins TRBV20-1 and TRBJ1-1; tentatively, D is TRBD1 (6 bases). The CDR3 length is 11 residues. Germline V gene sequence: CDR1 DFQATT, CDR2 SNEGSKA (reference sequence). The V end lost 3 bases, the J end lost 8 bases, and 10 bases lay between the germline ends. The DNA of the CDR3 is TGCAGTGCTAGCGTAGGACAGGAAGCTTTCTTT. Residues: CSASVGQEAFF.

This sequence joins TRBV28 and TRBJ1-1; the match to TRBD1 covers 7 bases. Germline CDR1 and CDR2: MDHEN and SYDVKM. This CDR3 is 16 amino acids long. V was pared by 4 bases and J by 3 bases, with 11 bases of the junction left unmatched. The CDR3 DNA sequence: TGTGCCAGCAGTTCTCCCGACAGGGCGCTCGACACTGAAGCTTTCTTT. Amino acids: CASSSPDRALDTEAFF.

The V call is TRBV20-1, the J call TRBJ2-3; D not certain. CDR3 length: 13 amino acids. Trimming pared 2 bases from V and 10 bases from J, leaving 16 bases between. Germline V gives CDR1 DFQATT, CDR2 SNEGSKA (reference sequence). The CDR3 nucleotides are TGCAGTGCTAGATCGTTAGGTTCCCTACCGCAGTATTTT. It codes for CSARSLGSLPQYF.

About this clonotype itself: Since a much larger clone is just one base distant, this may be a read error. The chain links TRBV9 to TRBJ1-1; 8 bases are shared with TRBD1. The CDR3 runs to 15 residues. With 3 bases clipped from V and 1 base from J, the junction kept 5 bases outside the gene matches. Germline V gene sequence: CDR1 SGDLS, CDR2 YYNGEE. As DNA, the CDR3 is TGTGCCAGCAGCGCCCGACAGGGGAAGAACACTGAAGCTTTCTTT. It encodes CASSARQGKNTEAFF.

This clonotype was seen repeatedly, ten times or more. The rearrangement links TRBV6-1 to TRBJ2-7, with D perhaps TRBD2 (6 bases). The germline V gene encodes CDR1 MNHNS and CDR2 SASEGT. CDR3 length: 15 residues. The V gene lost 3 bases and the J gene lost 2 bases, with 14 bases spanning the gap. The CDR3 is CASSDYLGGPYEQYF. As DNA, the CDR3 is TGTGCCAGCAGTGACTACCTCGGAGGGCCCTACGAGCAGTACTTC.

This clonotype was counted ten times or more. The chain links TRBV12-3 or TRBV12-4 to TRBJ1-2; D not resolved. Trimming left V 1 base short and J 4 bases short, with 10 bases between. The CDR3 extends over 14 amino acids. The CDR3 DNA is TGTGCCAGCAGTTTAGGGGGTCCTATCTATGGCTACACCTTC. It is translated as CASSLGGPIYGYTF.